This TCR beta chain was sequenced in a study of CD8 T cells in ankylosing spondylitis. Overall study results and limits: In ankylosing spondylitis blood, a motif of roughly 8 highly homologous TCR beta variants appeared characteristic. Disease-associated clones were reportedly significantly overrepresented in matched ankylosing spondylitis synovial fluid.

TCRdb independently ran MiXCR on the 5' RACE reads; one entry per CDR3 protein. This table has about 210,000 distinct CDR3 sequences, about 7% appearing once. The CDR3 is 17 residues long. Germline V gene sequence: CDR1 SEHNR, CDR2 FQNEAQ (reference sequence). V lost 0 bases and J lost 2; bases outside the gene matches: 6. In its sample, this clonotype was seen a few times. Its antigen is still unknown. Source material: blood, either unsorted or a sorted T cell fraction (not recorded which). The sequence was obtained from a male donor with ankylosing spondylitis. The chain recombines TRBV7-9 with TRBJ2-7; 11 bases are a match to TRBD2. The CDR3 DNA is TGTGCCAGCAGCTTAGCGCCGGGACTAGCGGTCGCCTACGAGCAGTACTTC. Encoded protein: CASSLAPGLAVAYEQYF.